This T cell receptor (beta chain) originates from a study of T cell repertoires in cytomegalovirus infection. Overall study results and limits: The cumulative frequency of public TCR beta families identified carriers of CMV plus the relevant HLA. The ex vivo response showed dominance by HLA-C-restricted CMV-specific TCR beta clonotypes.

Concerning this clonotype: The antigen is undetermined.

Each CDR3 protein gets one entry after TCRdb re-called the reads with MiXCR. The table records a few hundred thousand distinct CDR3 sequences, roughly 13% of them present only once. The length of the CDR3 is 12 residues. V gave up 7 bases and J gave up 3 bases, with 7 bases separating them. The sequenced sample was PBMCs. The V call is TRBV12-3 or TRBV12-4, the J call TRBJ2-1; D is unresolved. This TCR derives from a human donor in good health (CMV status not recorded). Some clones in this sample may be carry-over from other donors' samples. CDR3 in amino acids: CASTMNYNEQFF. In DNA, the CDR3 is TGTGCCAGCACCATGAACTACAATGAGCAGTTCTTC.